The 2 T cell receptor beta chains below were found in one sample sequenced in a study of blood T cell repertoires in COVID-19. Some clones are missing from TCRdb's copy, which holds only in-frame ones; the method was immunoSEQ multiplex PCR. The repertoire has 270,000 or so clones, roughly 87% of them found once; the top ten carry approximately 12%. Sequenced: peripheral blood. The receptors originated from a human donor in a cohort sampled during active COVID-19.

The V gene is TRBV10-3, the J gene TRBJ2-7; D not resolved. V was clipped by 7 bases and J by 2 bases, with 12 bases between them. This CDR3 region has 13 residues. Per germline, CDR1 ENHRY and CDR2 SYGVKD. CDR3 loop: CAITNTNPYEQYF. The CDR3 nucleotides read TGTGCCATCACCAACACTAACCCCTACGAGCAGTACTTC.

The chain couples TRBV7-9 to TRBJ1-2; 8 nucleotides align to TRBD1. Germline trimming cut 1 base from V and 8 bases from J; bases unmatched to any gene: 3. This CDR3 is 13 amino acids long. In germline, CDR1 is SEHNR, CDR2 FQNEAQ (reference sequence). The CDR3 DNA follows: TGTGCCAGCAGCTTAGGACAGGGGTTCGGCTACACCTTC. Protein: CASSLGQGFGYTF.